This TCR beta chain is from a study of T-cell memory formation after mild COVID-19. Study summary: The TCR clusters were mostly specific to one donor.

This CDR3 has 14 residues. Deletions cut 7 bases from V and 2 bases from J, with 12 bases between. This clonotype occurred many times. TCRalpha and TCRbeta libraries used 5'RACE with constant-segment primers and UMIs. MiXCR was run by TCRdb on the 5' RACE reads, yielding one entry per CDR3 protein. The sample consists of some 310,000 distinct CDR3 sequences, 20% to 25% of them appearing once. V usage is TRBV12-3 or TRBV12-4 and J usage is TRBJ2-1; maybe TRBD1 (6 bases). The sequenced sample was PBMCs or a T cell subset sorted from them (not recorded which). This sequence was found in a man between 18 and 29 years old who had mild COVID-19 (a few samples of this study predate the infection). Cell type and time point are not known. CDR3 sequence (DNA): TGTGCCAGCACCCCGGACAGCGCCTACAATGAGCAGTTCTTC. Residues: CASTPDSAYNEQFF.